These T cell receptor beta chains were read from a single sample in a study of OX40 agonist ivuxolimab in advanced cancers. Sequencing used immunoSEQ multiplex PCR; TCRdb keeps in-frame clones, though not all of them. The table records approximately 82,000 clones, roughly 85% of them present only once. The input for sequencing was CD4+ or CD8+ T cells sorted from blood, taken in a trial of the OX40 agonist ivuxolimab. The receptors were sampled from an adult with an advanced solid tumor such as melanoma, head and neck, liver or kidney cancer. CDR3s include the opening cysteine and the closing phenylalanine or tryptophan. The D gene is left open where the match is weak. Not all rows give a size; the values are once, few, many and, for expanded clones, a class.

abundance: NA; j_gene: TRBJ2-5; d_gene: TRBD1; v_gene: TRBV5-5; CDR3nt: TGTGCCAGCAGCCTTGTACCAGGGGGCGGTGAGACCCAGTACTTC; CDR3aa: CASSLVPGGGETQYF
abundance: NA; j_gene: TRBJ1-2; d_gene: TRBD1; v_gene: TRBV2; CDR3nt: TGTGCCAGCAGTTCGACAGGGACTAACTATGGCTACACCTTC; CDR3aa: CASSSTGTNYGYTF
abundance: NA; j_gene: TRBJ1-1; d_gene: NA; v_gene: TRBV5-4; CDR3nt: TGTGCCAGCAGCTTTGGCGGACAAATGAACACTGAAGCTTTCTTT; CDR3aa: CASSFGGQMNTEAFF
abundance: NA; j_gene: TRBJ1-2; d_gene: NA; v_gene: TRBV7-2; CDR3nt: TGTGCCAGCAGCTCCTACAGGGCCTATGGCTACACCTTC; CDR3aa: CASSSYRAYGYTF
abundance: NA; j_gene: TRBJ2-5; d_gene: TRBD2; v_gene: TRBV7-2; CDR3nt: TGTGCCAGCAGCTTGAGTAGCGGGGGCCTCCAAGAGACCCAGTACTTC; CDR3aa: CASSLSSGGLQETQYF
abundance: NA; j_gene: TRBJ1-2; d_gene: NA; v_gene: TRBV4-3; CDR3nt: TGCGCCAGCAGTCCATCCCGGGACTATGGCTACACCTTC; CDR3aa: CASSPSRDYGYTF
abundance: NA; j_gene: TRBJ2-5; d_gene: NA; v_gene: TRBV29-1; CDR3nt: TGCAGCGTTGAAGTGGAGGGTATAGGTACTGGGTACTTC; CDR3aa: CSVEVEGIGTGYF
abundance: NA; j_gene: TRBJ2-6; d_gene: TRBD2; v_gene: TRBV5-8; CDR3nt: TGTGCCAGCAGCTTGGCCGGGGGGTACGGGGCCAACGTCCTGACTTTC; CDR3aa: CASSLAGGYGANVLTF
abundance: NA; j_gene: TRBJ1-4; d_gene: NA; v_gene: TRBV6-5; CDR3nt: TGTGCCAGCAGTTACTCGATCGGGACTGGCTATGAAAAACTGTTTTTT; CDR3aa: CASSYSIGTGYEKLFF
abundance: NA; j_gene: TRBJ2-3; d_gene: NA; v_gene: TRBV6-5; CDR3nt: TGTGCCAGCAGTTACGGGGGGGCCGGCACAGATACGCAGTATTTT; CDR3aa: CASSYGGAGTDTQYF
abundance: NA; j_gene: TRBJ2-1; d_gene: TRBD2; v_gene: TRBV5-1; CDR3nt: TGCGCCAGCAGCTTGGCAACAGCGGGGCCTTCCTACAATGAGCAGTTCTTC; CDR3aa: CASSLATAGPSYNEQFF
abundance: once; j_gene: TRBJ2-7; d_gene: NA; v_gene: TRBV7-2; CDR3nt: TGTGCCAGCAGCCCCAGCCCTTCCCTACAGGGTTCCGAGCAGTACTTC; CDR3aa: CASSPSPSLQGSEQYF
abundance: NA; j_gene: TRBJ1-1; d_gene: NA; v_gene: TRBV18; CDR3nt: TGTGCCAGCTCATCGTTCCAGGGCACTGAAGCTTTCTTT; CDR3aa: CASSSFQGTEAFF
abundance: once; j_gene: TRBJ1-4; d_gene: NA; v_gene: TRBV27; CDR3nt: TGTGCCAGCAGTTTAAGACAGGCGACTAATGAAAAACTGTTTTTT; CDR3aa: CASSLRQATNEKLFF